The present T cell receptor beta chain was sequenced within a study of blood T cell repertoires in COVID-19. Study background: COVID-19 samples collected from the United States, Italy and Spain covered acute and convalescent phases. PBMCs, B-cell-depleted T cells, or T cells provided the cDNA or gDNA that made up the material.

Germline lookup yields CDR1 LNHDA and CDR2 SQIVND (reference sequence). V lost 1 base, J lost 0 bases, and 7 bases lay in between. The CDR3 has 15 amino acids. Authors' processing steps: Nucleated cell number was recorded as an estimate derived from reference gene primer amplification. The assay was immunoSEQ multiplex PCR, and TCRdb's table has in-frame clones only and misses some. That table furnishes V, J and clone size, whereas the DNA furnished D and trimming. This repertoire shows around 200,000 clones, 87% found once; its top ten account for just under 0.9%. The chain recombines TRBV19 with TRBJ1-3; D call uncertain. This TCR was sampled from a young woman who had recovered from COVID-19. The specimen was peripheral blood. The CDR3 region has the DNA TGTGCCAGTAGTATAGGAGGAGGCTCTGGAAACACCATATATTTT. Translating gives CASSIGGGSGNTIYF.